This TCR beta chain was identified during a study of T cells in Graves' hyperthyroidism and ophthalmopathy. Turning to this clonotype: The antigen is not known.

The germline V gene has CDR1 DFQATT and CDR2 SNEGSKA (reference sequence). With V trimmed by 6 bases and J by 2 bases, 3 bases remained unmatched. The CDR3 runs 12 residues. Regions amplified from RNA transcripts were the TCR beta CDR3 regions. A first-round RT-PCR of the TCR CDR3 used the HTBI primer set. TCRdb called the multiplex PCR reads again in MiXCR, with one record for every CDR3 protein. This table holds about 580,000 distinct CDR3 sequences, 14% found once. General observations from the study: In blood, most of the thyroid clonotypes expanded above 0.001 were also present.

Sequenced material: blood. This sequence was found in a woman in her 30s with Graves' hyperthyroidism that later progressed to Graves' ophthalmopathy. The chain is built from TRBV20-1 and TRBJ2-7; 8 bases are a match to TRBD2. CDR3 nucleotides: TGCAGTGCCATGGGACTAGCCTACGAGCAGTACTTC. This gives the protein CSAMGLAYEQYF.